This entry features one T cell receptor (beta chain) sequence. The data were produced by immunoSEQ multiplex PCR, yet TCRdb's version contains in-frame clones alone and is incomplete. The table has fewer than 550,000 clones, nearly 80% seen once; the top ten hold 9.5% to 15%. This specimen belongs to a study of shared clonotypes between healthy human individuals. CDR3 length: 16 residues. Trimming removed 3 bases at V and 2 bases at J, with 16 bases between. Germline CDR1 is SGHTA and CDR2 is FQGNSA. This sequence joins TRBV7-2 and TRBJ1-1; D unresolved. Input material: PBMCs. This clonotype was sampled from a woman in her thirties or forties in good health. Some clones in this sample may be carry-over from other donors' samples. In nucleotides, the CDR3 is TGTGCCAGCAGCTTGAAAGGTGGCAGACAAAACACTGAAGCTTTCTTT. Translating it yields CASSLKGGRQNTEAFF. Full variable domain (missing parts from reference TRBV7-2 and TRBJ1-1): GAGVSQSPSNKVTEKGKDVELRCDPISGHTALYWYRQSLGQGLEFLIYFQGNSAPDKSGLPSDRFSAERTGGSVSTLTIQRTQQEDSAVYLCASSLKGGRQNTEAFFGQGTRLTVV.